Listed here is a single TCR beta chain. Its cognate antigen is unknown. Breast cancer patients provided tissue from their axillary draining lymph nodes. These data are taken from a study of breast tumors, draining lymph nodes, adjacent tissues. Overall study findings and caveats: Tumors had less TCR diversity than lymph nodes, more than nontumor tissue. Data fit most tumor T cells coming from lymph node, expanding in tumor. That most tumor T cells come from lymph nodes remained unproven.

MiXCR, run by TCRdb on the multiplex PCR reads, gives a single entry per CDR3 protein. This sample carries approximately 88,000 distinct CDR3 sequences, over 25% of them seen once, and the ten largest clones take about 8%. From germline, CDR1 is KGHDR and CDR2 SFDVKD. Deletions cut 6 bases from V and 4 bases from J, with 9 bases between. The CDR3 is 12 amino acids. What was sequenced was axillary lymph node tissue. The V and J genes are TRBV24-1 and TRBJ2-7, with TRBD2 as a possible D gene (6 bases). This receptor was obtained from a female donor with breast cancer. Some clones in this sample may be carry-over from other donors' samples. The CDR3 protein is CATSYGSYEQYF. CDR3 nucleotide sequence: TGTGCCACCAGTTACGGGAGTTACGAGCAGTACTTC.